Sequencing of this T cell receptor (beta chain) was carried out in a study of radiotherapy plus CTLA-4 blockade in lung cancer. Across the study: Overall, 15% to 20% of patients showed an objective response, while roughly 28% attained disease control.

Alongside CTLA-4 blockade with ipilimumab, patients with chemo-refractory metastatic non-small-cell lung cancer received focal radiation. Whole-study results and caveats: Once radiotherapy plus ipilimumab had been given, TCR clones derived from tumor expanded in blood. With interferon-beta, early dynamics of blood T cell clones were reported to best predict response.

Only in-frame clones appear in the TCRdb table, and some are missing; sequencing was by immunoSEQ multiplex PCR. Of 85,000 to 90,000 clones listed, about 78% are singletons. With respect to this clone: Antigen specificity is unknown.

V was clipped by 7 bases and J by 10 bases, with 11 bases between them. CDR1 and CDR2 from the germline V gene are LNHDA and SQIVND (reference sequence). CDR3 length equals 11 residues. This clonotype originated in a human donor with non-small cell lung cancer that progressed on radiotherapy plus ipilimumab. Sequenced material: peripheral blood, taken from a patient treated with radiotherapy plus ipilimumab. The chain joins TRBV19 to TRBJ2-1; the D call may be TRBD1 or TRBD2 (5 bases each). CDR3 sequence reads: CASTNWGEQFF. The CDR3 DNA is TGTGCCAGTACCAACTGGGGGGAGCAGTTCTTC.